What follows are 18 T cell receptor beta chains derived from one specimen sequenced in a study of tumor-infiltrating lymphocytes in oesophageal squamous cell carcinoma. In TCRdb, the PCR reads were re-called with MiXCR into one record per CDR3 protein. The data contain approximately 20,000 distinct CDR3 sequences, over 40% of them seen just once; the ten biggest clones take up roughly a tenth. The specimen sequenced was normal esophageal tissue next to the tumor. The receptors originated from a male donor with esophageal squamous cell carcinoma.

Regarding this clonotype: A much larger clone differs from this one at a single base, so this may be a read error. The chain recombines TRBV6-1 with TRBJ2-1; 8 bases are a match to TRBD2. The trim removed 1 base at V and 10 bases at J, leaving 9 bases unmatched. The length of the CDR3 is 15 residues. CDR1 and CDR2 (germline): MNHNS, SASEGT. CDR3 nucleotide sequence: TGTGCCAGCAGTGAAGTCACTAGCGGTTCCTACGAGCAGTTCTTC. Translation gives CASSEVTSGSYEQFF.

With regard to this clonotype: Because it lacks the conserved phenylalanine or tryptophan at the end, this CDR3 is likely a read error. It is unclear where the CDR3 begins or ends on the DNA, so no DNA is shown, and the CDR3 is as TCRdb lists it. The rearrangement uses TRBV7-6 and TRBJ2-6; TRBD2 was called by the table and not checked on the DNA. From its first to its last residue, the CDR3 has 19 amino acids. Germline assignment: CDR1 SGHVS and CDR2 FNYEAQ. The CDR3 is CASSSAQGGGLYNEQFFGA.

This clonotype was counted a single time. The chain links TRBV10-3 to TRBJ2-1, with D perhaps TRBD2 (6 bases). The J call may be wrong; the DNA end is better matched by TRBJ2-7. Germline lookup yields CDR1 ENHRY and CDR2 SYGVKD. The CDR3 covers 13 residues. CDR3 in amino acids: CAISEETAGGQYF. The CDR3 DNA follows: TGTGCCATCAGTGAGGAGACAGCCGGGGGGCAGTACTTC.

This clonotype was observed many times. The V gene is TRBV5-6, the J gene TRBJ2-3; D is uncertain. The germline V and J ends were trimmed by 5 bases and 3 bases, with 7 bases remaining between them. Germline V gene sequence: CDR1 SGHDT, CDR2 YYEEEE. This CDR3 region has 12 residues. CDR3 nucleotides: TGTGCCAGCAGGTTGATGACAGATACGCAGTATTTT. This sequence encodes CASRLMTDTQYF.

CDR3 bases: TGTGCCATCAGTGATCGTGGACAGGGCCGAGGTCAGCCCCAGCATTTT. Protein product: CAISDRGQGRGQPQHF. The chain has TRBV10-3 and TRBJ1-5; TRBD1 matches at 8 bases. Germline V gene lookup returns CDR1 ENHRY and CDR2 SYGVKD. Unmatched junction bases numbered 10, after V lost 3 bases and J lost 6 bases. This CDR3 is 16 amino acids long.

This clonotype was observed many times. This could be a read error, since a much larger clone is one nucleotide away. The genes are TRBV7-9 and TRBJ2-7, with 7 bases identical to TRBD2. The CDR3 length is 14 residues. V dropped 4 bases and J dropped 7; count of bases not matched to a gene: 10. Germline CDR1 reads SEHNR; CDR2 reads FQNEAQ (reference sequence). CDR3 coding DNA: TGTGCCAGCAGCTGGGAAACTAGCGTCCATGAGCAGTACTTC. It yields the protein CASSWETSVHEQYF.

The chain employs TRBV6-1 and TRBJ2-5; TRBD2 aligns across 15 bases. The J call may be incorrect, as the DNA end agrees better with TRBJ2-1. From germline, CDR1 is MNHNS and CDR2 SASEGT. The CDR3 is made up of 20 amino acids. Here the CDR3 DNA reads TGTGCCAGCAGTGAACGTCCGGGACTAGCGGGAGGCCGGGCCTACAATGAGCAGTTCTTC. This sequence encodes CASSERPGLAGGRAYNEQFF.

Many counts were recorded for this clonotype. The V gene is TRBV4-2, the J gene TRBJ2-7, with TRBD2 identical over 8 bases. The CDR3 has 17 amino acids. J gave up 0 bases and V 0 bases, and 7 bases lay outside the gene matches. CDR1 and CDR2 from the germline V gene are LGHNA and YNFKEQ. CDR3 coding DNA: TGTGCCAGCAGCCAAGAAATCCTAGCGGGCAACTCCTACGAGCAGTACTTC. Protein product: CASSQEILAGNSYEQYF.

Concerning this clonotype itself: A much more abundant neighbour one base away suggests this may be a read error. The chain is built from TRBV5-1 and TRBJ2-1; D is unresolved. The J call may be in error: the DNA end matches TRBJ2-7 better. There are 12 residues in the CDR3. The germline V gene encodes CDR1 SGHRS and CDR2 YFSETQ. CDR3 in DNA: TGCGCCAGCAGCTTGGCCCGCAATGAGCAGTACTTC. Translated, it gives CASSLARNEQYF.

The chain carries TRBV6-6 and TRBJ2-7; 10 bases are shared with TRBD1. The V segment lost 8 bases and the J segment 6 bases; nucleotides outside the gene matches: 10. The CDR3 length is 14 residues. Germline V gene data show CDR1 as MNHNY and CDR2 as SVGAGI (reference sequence). This chain's CDR3 is CASAGTGVGFEQYF. In DNA form, the CDR3 reads TGTGCCAGCGCTGGGACAGGGGTGGGTTTCGAGCAGTACTTC.

Worth noting for this clonotype: One end of the junction is discordant with germline, which a read error may explain. The chain joins TRBV5-6 to TRBJ2-7, with D tentatively TRBD1 or TRBD2 (5 bases each). The CDR3 sequence is 14 residues long. Germline values: CDR1 SGHDT, CDR2 YYEEEE. DNA for the CDR3: TGTGCCAGCAGCTTGGGGGGGTGGACCGGGGAGCTGTACTTC. Translating gives CASSLGGWTGELYF. The full variable domain, in which reference TRBV5-6 and TRBJ2-7 provide the parts outside the CDR3, is DAGVTQSPTHLIKTRGQQVTLRCSPKSGHDTVSWYQQALGQGPQFIFQYYEEEERQRGNFPDRFSGHQFPNYSSELNVNALLLGDSALYLCASSLGGWTGELYFGPGTRLTVT.

The genes are TRBV4-2 and TRBJ1-1; D remains unclear. The CDR3 contains 16 residues. Trimming shortened V by 0 bases and J by 5 bases, and 16 bases separated the two germline ends. Germline V gives CDR1 LGHNA, CDR2 YNFKEQ. CDR3 in amino acids: CASSQDLVGARTEAFF. CDR3 in DNA: TGTGCCAGCAGCCAAGATTTGGTTGGCGCACGGACTGAAGCTTTCTTT.

In this sample, this clonotype turned up many times. This rearrangement joins TRBV19 to TRBJ2-2, with D possibly TRBD1 on 5 matching bases. CDR1 and CDR2 (germline): LNHDA, SQIVND (reference sequence). The CDR3 has 14 residues. The ends were cut back, 4 bases at V and 4 bases at J, with 10 bases in the middle. The CDR3 protein is CASSTDSLTGELFF. The CDR3 DNA sequence: TGTGCCAGTAGTACAGACAGTCTCACCGGGGAGCTGTTTTTT.

The chain has TRBV12-3 or TRBV12-4 and TRBJ2-3, with 15 positions matching TRBD2. The DNA end lines up better with TRBJ2-7; the J call may be wrong. CDR3 length: 20 amino acids. This CDR3 reads CASSPPPGLAGGGSYNEQYF. In DNA, the CDR3 is TGTGCCAGCAGTCCCCCTCCGGGACTAGCGGGAGGCGGCTCCTACAATGAGCAGTACTTC.

Concerning this clonotype itself: A much larger clone differs from this one at a single base, so this may be a read error. The chain combines TRBV12-3 or TRBV12-4 with TRBJ1-6, with 9 bases fitting TRBD1. CDR3 length equals 14 residues. The CDR3 DNA reads TGTGCCGGCAGCCCAACAGGGGGCCGGGCACCCCTCCACTTT. It encodes CAGSPTGGRAPLHF.

This clonotype was seen a single time. This chain uses TRBV7-2 with TRBJ2-3, with TRBD2 matching over 13 bases. The trim removed 4 bases at V and 4 bases at J, leaving 8 bases unmatched. From germline, CDR1 is SGHTA and CDR2 FQGNSA. The CDR3 loop spans 17 amino acids. CDR3 region: CASSSTSGRARADTQYF. CDR3 bases: TGTGCCAGCAGCTCCACTAGCGGGAGGGCCCGTGCAGATACGCAGTATTTT.

This rearrangement joins TRBV4-2 to TRBJ2-6, with unresolved D. The CDR3 totals 17 residues. Trimming took off 1 base at V and 4 bases at J, with 14 bases between the two ends. Germline lookup yields CDR1 LGHNA and CDR2 YNFKEQ. The CDR3 sequence: CASSQGATYSGANVLTF. The CDR3 DNA follows: TGTGCCAGCAGCCAAGGAGCGACATACTCCGGGGCCAACGTCCTGACTTTC.

This clonotype turned up a few times. Compared with germline, one end of the junction differs, possibly owing to a read error. V usage is TRBV7-6 and J usage is TRBJ2-5, with a tentative D call TRBD2 (5 bases). The germline gives CDR1 SGHVS, CDR2 FNYEAQ. This CDR3 spans 14 amino acids. CDR3 DNA sequence: TGTGCTAGCAGCCCATCGGGGATACAAGAGACCCAGTACTTC. Its protein product is CASSPSGIQETQYF.